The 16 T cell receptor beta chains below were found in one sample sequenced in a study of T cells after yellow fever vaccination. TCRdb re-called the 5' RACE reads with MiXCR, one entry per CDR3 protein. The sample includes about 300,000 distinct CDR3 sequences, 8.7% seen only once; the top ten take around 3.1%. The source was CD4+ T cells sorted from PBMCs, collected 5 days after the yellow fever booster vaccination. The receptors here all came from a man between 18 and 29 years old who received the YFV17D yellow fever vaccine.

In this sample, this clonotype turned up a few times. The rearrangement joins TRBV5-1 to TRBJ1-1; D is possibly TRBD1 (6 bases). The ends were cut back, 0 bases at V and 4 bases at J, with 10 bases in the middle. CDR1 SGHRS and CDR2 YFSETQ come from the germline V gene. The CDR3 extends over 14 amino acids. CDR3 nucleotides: TGCGCCAGCAGCTTGGGGGAAGGGGGCACTGAAGCTTTCTTT. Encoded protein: CASSLGEGGTEAFF.

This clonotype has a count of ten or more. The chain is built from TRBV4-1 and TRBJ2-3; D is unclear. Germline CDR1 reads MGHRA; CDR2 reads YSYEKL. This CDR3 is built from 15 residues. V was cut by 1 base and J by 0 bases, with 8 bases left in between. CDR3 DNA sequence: TGCGCCAGCAGCCAAGTTTATACTAGCACAGATACGCAGTATTTT. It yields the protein CASSQVYTSTDTQYF.

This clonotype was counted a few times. The CDR3 is CASSQTEATGELFF. DNA of the CDR3: TGTGCCAGCAGCCAAACTGAGGCCACCGGGGAGCTGTTTTTT. The rearrangement uses TRBV3-1 and TRBJ2-2, with D uncertain. The CDR3 is 14 amino acids. Trimming stripped 2 bases from V and 4 bases from J, with 8 bases between. Germline V CDR1 and CDR2: LGHDT, YNNKEL (reference sequence).

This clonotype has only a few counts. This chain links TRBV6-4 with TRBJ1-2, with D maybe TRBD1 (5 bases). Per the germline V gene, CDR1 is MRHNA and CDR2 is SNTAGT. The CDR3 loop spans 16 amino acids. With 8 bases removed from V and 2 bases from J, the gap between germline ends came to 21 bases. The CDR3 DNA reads TGTGCCAGCGGTAACAATTTAGGGGTCGCGAACTATGGCTACACCTTC. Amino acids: CASGNNLGVANYGYTF.

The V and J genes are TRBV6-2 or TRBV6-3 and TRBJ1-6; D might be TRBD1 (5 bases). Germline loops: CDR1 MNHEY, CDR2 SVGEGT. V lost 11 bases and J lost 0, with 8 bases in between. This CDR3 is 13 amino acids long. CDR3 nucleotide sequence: TGTGCCGGGGGAGGCTCCTATAATTCACCCCTCCACTTT. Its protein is CAGGGSYNSPLHF.

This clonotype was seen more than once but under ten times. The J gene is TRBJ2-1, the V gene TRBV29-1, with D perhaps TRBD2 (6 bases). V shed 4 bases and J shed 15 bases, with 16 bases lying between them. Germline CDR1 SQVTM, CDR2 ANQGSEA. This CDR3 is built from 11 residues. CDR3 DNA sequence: TGCAGCGTTGGCGGGGCAGATGGGCTGTTCTTC. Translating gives CSVGGADGLFF.

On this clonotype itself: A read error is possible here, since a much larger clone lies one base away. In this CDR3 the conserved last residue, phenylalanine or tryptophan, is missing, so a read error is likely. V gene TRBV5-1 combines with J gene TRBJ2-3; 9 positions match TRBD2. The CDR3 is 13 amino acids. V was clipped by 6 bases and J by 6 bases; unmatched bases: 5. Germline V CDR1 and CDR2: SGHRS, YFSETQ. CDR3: CASTPSGADTQYL. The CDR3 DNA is TGCGCCAGCACCCCTAGCGGGGCTGATACGCAGTATTTA.

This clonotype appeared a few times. This CDR3 is CASSLEGGRKTQYF. CDR3 coding DNA: TGTGCCAGCAGCTTAGAAGGGGGGCGGAAGACCCAGTACTTC. This chain uses TRBV7-2 with TRBJ2-5; TRBD1 or TRBD2 may be the D gene (6 bases each). Trimming removed 1 base at V and 6 bases at J, with 12 bases between. Germline lookup yields CDR1 SGHTA and CDR2 FQGNSA. The CDR3 runs to 14 residues.

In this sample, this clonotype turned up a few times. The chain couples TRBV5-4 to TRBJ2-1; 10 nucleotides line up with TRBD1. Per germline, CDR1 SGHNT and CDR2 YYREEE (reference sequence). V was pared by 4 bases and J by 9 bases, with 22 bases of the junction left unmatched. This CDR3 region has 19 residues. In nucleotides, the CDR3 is TGTGCCAGCAGCCGCCCGGGGACAGGGGCTCTTTTCCTAATTCCTGAGCAGTTCTTC. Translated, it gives CASSRPGTGALFLIPEQFF.

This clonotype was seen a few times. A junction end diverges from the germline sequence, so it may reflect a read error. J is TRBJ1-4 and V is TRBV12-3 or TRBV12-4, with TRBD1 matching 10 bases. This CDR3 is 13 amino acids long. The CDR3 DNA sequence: TGTGCCAGCAGTCCGGGACAGGGGCAAAAGCTGTTTTTT. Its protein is CASSPGQGQKLFF.

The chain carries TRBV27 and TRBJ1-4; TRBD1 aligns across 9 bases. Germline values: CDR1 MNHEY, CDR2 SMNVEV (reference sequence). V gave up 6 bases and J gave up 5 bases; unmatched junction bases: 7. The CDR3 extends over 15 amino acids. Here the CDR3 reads CASRSYRGLNEKLFF. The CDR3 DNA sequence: TGTGCCAGCAGGTCCTACAGGGGGCTAAATGAAAAACTGTTTTTT.

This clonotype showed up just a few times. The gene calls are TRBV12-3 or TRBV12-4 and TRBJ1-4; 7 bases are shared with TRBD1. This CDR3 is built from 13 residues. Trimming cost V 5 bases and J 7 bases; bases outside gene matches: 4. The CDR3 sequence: CASSVTGLEKLFF. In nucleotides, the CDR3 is TGTGCCAGCAGTGTGACAGGGCTTGAAAAACTGTTTTTT.

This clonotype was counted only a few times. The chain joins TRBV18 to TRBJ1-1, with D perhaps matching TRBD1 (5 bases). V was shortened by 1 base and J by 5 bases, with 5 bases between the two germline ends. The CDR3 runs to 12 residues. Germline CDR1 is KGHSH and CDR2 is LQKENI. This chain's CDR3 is CASSPQGTEAFF. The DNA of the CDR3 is TGTGCCAGCTCACCACAGGGGACTGAAGCTTTCTTT.

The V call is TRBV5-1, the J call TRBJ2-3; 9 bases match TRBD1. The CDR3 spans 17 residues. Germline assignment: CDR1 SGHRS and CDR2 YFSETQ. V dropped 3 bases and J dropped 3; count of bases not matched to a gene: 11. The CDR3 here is CASSSVQGASGTDTQYF. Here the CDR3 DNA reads TGCGCCAGCAGCTCGGTACAGGGGGCTTCGGGGACAGATACGCAGTATTTT.

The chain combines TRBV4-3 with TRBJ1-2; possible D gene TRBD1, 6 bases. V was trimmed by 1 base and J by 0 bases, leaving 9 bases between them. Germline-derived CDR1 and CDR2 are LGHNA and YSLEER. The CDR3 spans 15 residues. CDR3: CASSQGGRTNYGYTF. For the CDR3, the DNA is TGCGCCAGCAGCCAAGGGGGGCGAACTAACTATGGCTACACCTTC.

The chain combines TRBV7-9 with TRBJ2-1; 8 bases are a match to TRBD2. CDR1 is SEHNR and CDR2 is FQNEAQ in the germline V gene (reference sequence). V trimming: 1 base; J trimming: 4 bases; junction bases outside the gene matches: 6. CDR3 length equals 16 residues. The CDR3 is CASSLVGGGVYNEQFF. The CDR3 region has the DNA TGTGCCAGCAGCTTAGTCGGGGGGGGTGTATACAATGAGCAGTTCTTC.